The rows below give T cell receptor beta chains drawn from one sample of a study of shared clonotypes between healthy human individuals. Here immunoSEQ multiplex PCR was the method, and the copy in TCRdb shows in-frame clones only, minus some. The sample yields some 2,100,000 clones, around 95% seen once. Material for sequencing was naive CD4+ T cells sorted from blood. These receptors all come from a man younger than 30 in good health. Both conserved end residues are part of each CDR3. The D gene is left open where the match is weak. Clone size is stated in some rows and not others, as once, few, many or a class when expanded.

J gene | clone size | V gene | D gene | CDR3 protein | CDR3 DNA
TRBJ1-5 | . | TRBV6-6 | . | CASSLRPGGNQPQHF | TGTGCCAGCAGCCTTCGTCCCGGGGGCAATCAGCCCCAGCATTTT
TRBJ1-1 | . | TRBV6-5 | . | CASSYFRGNTEAFF | TGTGCCAGCAGCTACTTCCGTGGGAACACTGAAGCTTTCTTT
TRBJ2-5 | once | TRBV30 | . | CAWRSGFKETQYF | TGTGCCTGGAGGTCGGGGTTTAAAGAGACCCAGTACTTC
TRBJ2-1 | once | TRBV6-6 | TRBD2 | CASSYLELANEQFF | TGTGCCAGCAGTTACTTAGAACTAGCGAATGAGCAGTTCTTC
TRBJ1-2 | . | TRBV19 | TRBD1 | CASSGRDRGIKNYGYTF | TGTGCCAGTAGTGGCCGGGACAGGGGAATAAAGAACTATGGCTACACCTTC
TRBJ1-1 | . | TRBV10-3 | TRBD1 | CAIRTDRANTEAFF | TGTGCCATCAGGACGGACAGGGCAAACACTGAAGCTTTCTTT
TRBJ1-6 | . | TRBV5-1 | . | CASRRELSDSPLHF | TGCGCCAGCAGAAGAGAGCTTTCGGATTCACCCCTCCACTTT
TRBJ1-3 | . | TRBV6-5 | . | CASSSTGNTIYF | TGTGCCAGCTCAAGTACTGGAAACACCATATATTTT
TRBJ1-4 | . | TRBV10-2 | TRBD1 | CASSEQGGGEKLFF | TGCGCCAGCAGCGAACAGGGGGGCGGTGAAAAACTGTTTTTT
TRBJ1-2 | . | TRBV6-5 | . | CASSQTTGYGYTF | TGTGCCAGCAGCCAGACCACAGGGTATGGCTACACCTTC
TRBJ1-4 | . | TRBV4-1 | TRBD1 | CASSQERGRGEKLFF | TGCGCCAGCAGCCAAGAGAGGGGGCGCGGTGAAAAACTGTTTTTT
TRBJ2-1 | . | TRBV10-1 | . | CASSPDRTYNEQFF | TGCGCCAGCAGCCCGGACAGAACCTACAATGAGCAGTTCTTC
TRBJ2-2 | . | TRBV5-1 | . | CASSPDPRAGELFF | TGCGCCAGCAGCCCGGACCCCAGGGCCGGGGAGCTGTTTTTT
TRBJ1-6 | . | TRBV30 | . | CAWSPAGTANSPLHF | TGTGCCTGGTCCCCAGCCGGGACTGCTAATTCACCCCTCCACTTT
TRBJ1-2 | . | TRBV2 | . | CASSEAQGNYGYTF | TGTGCCAGCAGTGAAGCGCAGGGTAACTATGGCTACACCTTC
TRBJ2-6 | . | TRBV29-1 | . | CSVDSGANVLTF | TGCAGCGTCGACTCTGGGGCCAACGTCCTGACTTTC
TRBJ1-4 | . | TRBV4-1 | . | CASSQIQGEKLFF | TGCGCCAGCAGCCAAATTCAGGGAGAAAAACTGTTTTTT
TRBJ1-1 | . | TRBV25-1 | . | CASSEGGAGILNTEAFF | TGTGCCAGCAGTGAAGGAGGGGCAGGGATACTGAACACTGAAGCTTTCTTT
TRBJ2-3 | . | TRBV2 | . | CASQLARDNTQYF | TGTGCCAGCCAGCTCGCCCGAGACAATACGCAGTATTTT
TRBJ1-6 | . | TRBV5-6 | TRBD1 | CASSSLLPGQGSPPLHF | TGTGCCAGCAGCTCACTTCTACCGGGACAGGGGTCCCCACCCCTCCACTTT
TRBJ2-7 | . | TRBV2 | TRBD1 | CASSGTVGHHEQYF | TGTGCCAGCAGCGGGACAGTGGGACACCACGAGCAGTACTTC
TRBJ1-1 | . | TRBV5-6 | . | CASSLAGRFTEAFF | TGTGCCAGCAGCTTGGCCGGTAGGTTCACTGAAGCTTTCTTT
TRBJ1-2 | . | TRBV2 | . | CASQSEGYYGYTF | TGTGCCAGTCAAAGCGAGGGGTACTATGGCTACACCTTC
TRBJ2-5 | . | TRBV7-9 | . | CASSLAASKKETQYF | TGTGCCAGCAGCTTAGCGGCCAGTAAAAAAGAGACCCAGTACTTC
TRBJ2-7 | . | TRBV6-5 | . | CASSSSQVQWGEQYF | TGTGCCAGCAGTTCCTCACAGGTCCAATGGGGCGAGCAGTACTTC
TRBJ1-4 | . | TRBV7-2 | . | CASSSDRFNEKLFF | TGTGCCAGCAGCTCCGACAGATTTAATGAAAAACTGTTTTTT
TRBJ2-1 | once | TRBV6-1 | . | CASSESGGTGSYNGQFF | TGTGCCAGCAGTGAATCCGGGGGTACGGGCTCCTACAATGGGCAGTTCTTC
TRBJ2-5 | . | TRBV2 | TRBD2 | CASSKGLQETQYF | TGTGCCAGCAGCAAGGGACTACAAGAGACCCAGTACTTC
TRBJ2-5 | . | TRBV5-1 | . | CASSPPWGFQETQYF | TGCGCCAGCAGCCCGCCTTGGGGTTTCCAAGAGACCCAGTACTTC
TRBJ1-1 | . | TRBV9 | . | CASSPRTDSNTEAFF | TGTGCCAGCAGCCCAAGGACGGACAGCAACACTGAAGCTTTCTTT
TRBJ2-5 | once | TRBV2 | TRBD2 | CASSRHSGINQETQYF | TGTGCCAGCAGTAGACATAGCGGGATAAATCAAGAGACCCAGTACTTC
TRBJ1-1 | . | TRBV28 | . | CASKVGARDTEAFF | TGTGCCAGCAAGGTGGGGGCGCGGGACACTGAAGCTTTCTTT
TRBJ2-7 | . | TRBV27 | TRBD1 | CASSLLGQGFEQYF | TGTGCCAGCAGTTTACTGGGACAGGGCTTCGAGCAGTACTTC
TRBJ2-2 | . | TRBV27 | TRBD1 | CASSRTGGTGELFF | TGTGCCAGCAGTAGGACAGGGGGAACCGGGGAGCTGTTTTTT
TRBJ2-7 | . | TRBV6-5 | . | CASRWGSTPSYEQYF | TGTGCCAGCAGGTGGGGCAGCACCCCCTCCTACGAGCAGTACTTC
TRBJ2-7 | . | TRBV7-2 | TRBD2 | CASSLVATSGTYEQYF | TGTGCCAGCAGCTTAGTAGCGACTAGCGGAACCTACGAGCAGTACTTC
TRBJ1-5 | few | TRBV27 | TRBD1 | CASSFGTGDQPQHF | TGTGCCAGCAGTTTCGGGACAGGGGACCAGCCCCAGCATTTT
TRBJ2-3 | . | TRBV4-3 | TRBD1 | CASSQSGGPTDTQYF | TGCGCCAGCAGCCAGTCAGGGGGCCCCACAGATACGCAGTATTTT
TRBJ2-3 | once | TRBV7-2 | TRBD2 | CASSLLGREAITDTQYF | TGTGCCAGCAGCTTATTGGGCCGGGAGGCCATCACAGATACGCAGTATTTT
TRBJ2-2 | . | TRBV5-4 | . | CASSSTGTNTGELFF | TGTGCCAGCAGCTCGACGGGGACGAACACCGGGGAGCTGTTTTTT
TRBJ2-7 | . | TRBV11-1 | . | CASSTWTVSLYEQYF | TGTGCCAGCAGCACCTGGACAGTTTCGCTCTACGAGCAGTACTTC
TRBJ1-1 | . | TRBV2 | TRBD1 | CASSVQGEKGAFF | TGTGCCAGCAGTGTGCAGGGGGAAAAGGGAGCTTTCTTT
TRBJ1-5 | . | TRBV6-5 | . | CASSLIRDINQPQHF | TGTGCCAGCAGCCTGATCCGGGACATAAATCAGCCCCAGCATTTT
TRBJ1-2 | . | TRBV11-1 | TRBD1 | CASSYGTGLGYTF | TGTGCCAGCAGCTACGGGACAGGGCTTGGCTACACCTTC
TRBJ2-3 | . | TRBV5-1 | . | CASSLPTDTQYF | TGCGCCAGCAGCTTGCCTACAGATACGCAGTATTTT
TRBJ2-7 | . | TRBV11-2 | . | CASSIAAAYEQYF | TGTGCCAGCAGCATAGCGGCAGCCTACGAGCAGTACTTC
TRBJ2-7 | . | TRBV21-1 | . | CASSKRTGGEGEQYF | TGTGCCAGCAGCAAGAGGACAGGGGGAGAAGGCGAGCAGTACTTC
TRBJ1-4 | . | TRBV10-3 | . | CAISESLNEKLFF | TGTGCCATCAGTGAATCCCTGAATGAAAAACTGTTTTTT
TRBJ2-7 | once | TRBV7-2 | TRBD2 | CASSLGSLAGFSYEQYF | TGTGCCAGCAGCTTAGGTAGCCTAGCGGGCTTCTCCTACGAGCAGTACTTC
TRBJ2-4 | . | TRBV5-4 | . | CASSLSLYF | TGTGCCAGCAGCTTGAGTCTTTACTTC
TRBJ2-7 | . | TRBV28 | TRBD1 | CASSLPDRSSYEQYF | TGTGCCAGCAGCCTCCCGGACAGGAGCTCCTACGAGCAGTACTTC
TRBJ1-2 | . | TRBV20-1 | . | CSLRDRGYTF | TGCTCTTTGAGGGATCGGGGCTACACCTTC
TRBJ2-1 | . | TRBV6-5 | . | CASRSPGIINEQFF | TGTGCCAGCAGGTCACCCGGGATTATCAATGAGCAGTTCTTC
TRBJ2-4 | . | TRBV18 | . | CASSRDIANIQYF | TGTGCCAGCTCCCGGGACATAGCAAACATTCAGTACTTC
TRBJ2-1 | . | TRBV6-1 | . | CASSEYGSSYNEQFF | TGTGCCAGCAGTGAGTACGGGAGCTCCTACAATGAGCAGTTCTTC
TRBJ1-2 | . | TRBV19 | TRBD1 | CASRQGAVYGYTF | TGTGCCAGTAGGCAGGGGGCCGTCTATGGCTACACCTTC
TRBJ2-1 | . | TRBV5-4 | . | CASTDRLSSYNEQFF | TGTGCCAGCACCGATAGACTGAGTTCCTACAATGAGCAGTTCTTC